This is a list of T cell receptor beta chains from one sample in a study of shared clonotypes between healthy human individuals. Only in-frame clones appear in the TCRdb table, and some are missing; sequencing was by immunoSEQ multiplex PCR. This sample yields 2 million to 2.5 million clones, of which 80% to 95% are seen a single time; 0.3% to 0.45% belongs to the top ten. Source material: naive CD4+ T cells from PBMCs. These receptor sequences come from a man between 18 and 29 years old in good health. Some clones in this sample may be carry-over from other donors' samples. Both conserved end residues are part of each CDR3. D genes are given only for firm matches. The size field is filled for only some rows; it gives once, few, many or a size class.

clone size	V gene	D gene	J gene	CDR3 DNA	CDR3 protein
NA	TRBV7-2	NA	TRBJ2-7	TGTGCCAGCAGCCAAGGATTCGGGACCGCCTACGAGCAGTACTTC	CASSQGFGTAYEQYF
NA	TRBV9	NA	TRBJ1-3	TGTGCCAGCAGCGCCGCGACGGCCATCTCTGGAAACACCATATATTTT	CASSAATAISGNTIYF
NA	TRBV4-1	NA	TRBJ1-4	TGCGCCAGCAGCCAAGATTCATCCGGGGGCGCGGTCGGTGAAAAACTGTTTTTT	CASSQDSSGGAVGEKLFF
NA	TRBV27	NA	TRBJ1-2	TGTGCCAGCAGTTTTGCTGAGGGGGGAGGCTACACCTTC	CASSFAEGGGYTF
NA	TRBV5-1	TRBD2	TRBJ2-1	TGCGCCAGCAGCTCCATAGGACTAGCCTACAATGAGCAGTTCTTC	CASSSIGLAYNEQFF
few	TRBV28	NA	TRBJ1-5	TGTGCCAGCGGAGGTAGTCAGCCCCAGCATTTT	CASGGSQPQHF
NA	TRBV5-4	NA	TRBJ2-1	TGTGCCAGCAGCCCGGACAGTCAGAATTACAATGAGCAGTTCTTC	CASSPDSQNYNEQFF
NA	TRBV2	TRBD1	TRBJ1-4	TGTGCCAGCAGTAAAGGGACAGGGGGAAAAGGGGAAAAACTGTTTTTT	CASSKGTGGKGEKLFF
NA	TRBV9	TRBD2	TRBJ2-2	TGTGCCAGCAGCGTAGAGGGGCTAGCGGACACCGGGGAGCTGTTTTTT	CASSVEGLADTGELFF
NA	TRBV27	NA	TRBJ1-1	TGTGCCAGCAGTTTGGGGGCGCTTGGCACTGAAGCTTTCTTT	CASSLGALGTEAFF
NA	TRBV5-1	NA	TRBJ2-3	TGCGCCAGCAGCTTGCACAGCACAGATACGCAGTATTTT	CASSLHSTDTQYF
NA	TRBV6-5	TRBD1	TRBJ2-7	TGTGCCAGCAGTCGACAGGGGCGCCGCTACGAGCAGTACTTC	CASSRQGRRYEQYF
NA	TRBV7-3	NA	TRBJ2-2	TGTGCCAGCAGCCGGGCGCGCACAGAGAACACCGGGGAGCTGTTTTTT	CASSRARTENTGELFF
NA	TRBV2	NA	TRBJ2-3	TGTGCCAGCAGTGGGCAGGGCTTCACGGCAGATACGCAGTATTTT	CASSGQGFTADTQYF
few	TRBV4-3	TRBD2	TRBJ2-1	TGCGCCAGCAGCCTCCTGGGGGGGGTTGAGCAGTTCTTC	CASSLLGGVEQFF
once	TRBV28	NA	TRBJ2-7	TGTGCCAGCAGATCCCAGGGGCGGAGTGACGAGCAGTACTTC	CASRSQGRSDEQYF
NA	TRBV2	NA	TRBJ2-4	TGTGCCAGCAGTGAAGCGCTTGTGGGAGCAGACATTCAGTACTTC	CASSEALVGADIQYF
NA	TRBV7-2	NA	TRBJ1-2	TGTGCCAGCAGCTTAGTGGATGCGTTTCGTGGCTACACCTTC	CASSLVDAFRGYTF
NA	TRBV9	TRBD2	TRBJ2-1	TGTGCCAGCAGCCAAACGGGAGGGAACAATGAGCAGTTCTTC	CASSQTGGNNEQFF
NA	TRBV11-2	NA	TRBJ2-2	TGTGCCAGCAGCTTAGTTCGCGGGAACACCGGGGAGCTGTTTTTT	CASSLVRGNTGELFF
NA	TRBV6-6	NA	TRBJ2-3	TGTGCCAGCTCCCGTCGGTTAGGGTCCTCTACGCAGTATTTT	CASSRRLGSSTQYF
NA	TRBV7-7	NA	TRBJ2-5	TGTGCCAGCAGCTCGCGGGCTGCCCCCCAAGAGACCCAGTACTTC	CASSSRAAPQETQYF
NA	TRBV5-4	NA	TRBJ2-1	TGTGCCAGCAGCTTAGTTGGTGTACAACTATACAATGAGCAGTTCTTC	CASSLVGVQLYNEQFF
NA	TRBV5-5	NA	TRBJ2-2	TGTGCCAGCAGCTTCCTGGACGGAGGAGGGGAGCTGTTTTTT	CASSFLDGGGELFF
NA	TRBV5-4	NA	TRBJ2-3	TGTGCCAGCAGCCCCCCCCAGACAGATACGCAGTATTTT	CASSPPQTDTQYF
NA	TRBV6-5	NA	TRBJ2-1	TGTGCCAGCAGTTACTCTGATTCTGCTAGCGAGCAGTTCTTC	CASSYSDSASEQFF
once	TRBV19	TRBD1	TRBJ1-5	TGTGCCAGTAACCCGCTCGACAGGGGAGATCAGCCCCAGCATTTT	CASNPLDRGDQPQHF
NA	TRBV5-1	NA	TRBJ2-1	TGCGCCAGCAGCTCCCAGGACACCACCCGGTTCTTC	CASSSQDTTRFF
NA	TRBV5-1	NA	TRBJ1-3	TGCGCCAGCAGCTTGGAATCTAGTAGGCAGGCTGGAAACACCATATATTTT	CASSLESSRQAGNTIYF
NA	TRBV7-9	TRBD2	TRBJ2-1	TGTGCCAGCAGCTTGGTAATTTTAAGGCTAGCGGATAACAATGAGCAGTTCTTC	CASSLVILRLADNNEQFF
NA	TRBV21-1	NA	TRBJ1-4	TGTGCCAGCAGCAAAGGGAACAGGGGGCTTGGCGGTGAAAAACTGTTTTTT	CASSKGNRGLGGEKLFF
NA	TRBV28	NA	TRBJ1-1	TGTGCCAGCAGTTTCGGTGGGCCGGAAAAAGCTTTCTTT	CASSFGGPEKAFF
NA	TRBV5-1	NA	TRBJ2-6	TGCGCCAGCAGCTTCTACCTGACAACTGGGGCCAACGTCCTGACTTTC	CASSFYLTTGANVLTF
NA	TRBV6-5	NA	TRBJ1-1	TGTGCCAGCAGTTACCCCGGGGGGGGCACTGAAGCTTTCTTT	CASSYPGGGTEAFF
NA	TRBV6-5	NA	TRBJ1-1	TGTGCCAGCAGCGAGGGACCGAATTACACTGAAGCTTTCTTT	CASSEGPNYTEAFF
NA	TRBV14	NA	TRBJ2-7	TGTGCCAGCAGCCAAGATCCCAGATCCTACGAGCAGTACTTC	CASSQDPRSYEQYF
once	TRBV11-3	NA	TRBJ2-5	TGTGCCAGGGGTCATTTTCGACCCCCTACTGGGGAGCAGTACTTC	CARGHFRPPTGEQYF
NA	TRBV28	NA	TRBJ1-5	TGTGCCAGCAGTTTCTCGGGCAGGGATGATCAGCCCCAGCATTTT	CASSFSGRDDQPQHF
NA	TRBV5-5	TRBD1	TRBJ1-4	TGTGCCAGCAGCTCCGGTTCCACAGGGGGGAATGAAAAACTGTTTTTT	CASSSGSTGGNEKLFF
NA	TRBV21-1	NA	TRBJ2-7	TGTGCCAAGAGGGCGGGAGGGCCTAACGAGCAGTACTTC	CAKRAGGPNEQYF
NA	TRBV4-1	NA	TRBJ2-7	TGCGCCAGCAGCCAGGGCAGCGGGCCATCCTACGAGCAGTACTTC	CASSQGSGPSYEQYF
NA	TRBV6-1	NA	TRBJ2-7	TGTGCCAGCCATACTCTCGGCCGGGGATCCGAGCAGTACTTC	CASHTLGRGSEQYF
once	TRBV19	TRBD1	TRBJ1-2	TGTGCCAGTAGCGCAGGGGGCGCGTCGCATGGCTACACCTTC	CASSAGGASHGYTF
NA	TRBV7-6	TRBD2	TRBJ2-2	TGTGCCAGCAGCATTAGCGGGAGGTTGGTCGGGGAGCTGTTTTTT	CASSISGRLVGELFF
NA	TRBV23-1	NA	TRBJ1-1	TGCGCCAGGGCGGGATCTGAAGCTTTCTTT	CARAGSEAFF
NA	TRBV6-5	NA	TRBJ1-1	TGTGCCACCGGTCTGAACACTGAAGCTTTCTTT	CATGLNTEAFF
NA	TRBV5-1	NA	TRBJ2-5	TGCGCCAGCAGCTTGCCCGGAGCGGAGACCCAGTACTTC	CASSLPGAETQYF
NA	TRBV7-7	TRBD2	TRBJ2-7	TGTGCCAGCAGCTTAGTCGGGGGGGACGAGCAGTACTTC	CASSLVGGDEQYF